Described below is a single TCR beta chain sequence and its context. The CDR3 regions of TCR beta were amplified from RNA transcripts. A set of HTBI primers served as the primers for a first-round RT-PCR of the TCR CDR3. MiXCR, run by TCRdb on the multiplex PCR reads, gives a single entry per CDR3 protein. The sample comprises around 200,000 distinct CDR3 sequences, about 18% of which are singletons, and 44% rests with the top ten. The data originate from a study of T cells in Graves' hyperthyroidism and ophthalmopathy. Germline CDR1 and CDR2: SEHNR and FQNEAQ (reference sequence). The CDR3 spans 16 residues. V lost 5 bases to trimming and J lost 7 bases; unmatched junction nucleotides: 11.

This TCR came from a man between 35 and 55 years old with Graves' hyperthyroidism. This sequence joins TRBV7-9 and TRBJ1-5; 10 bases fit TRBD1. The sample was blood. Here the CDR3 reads CASSQDGDRGGQPQHF. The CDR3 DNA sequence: TGTGCCAGCAGCCAAGATGGGGACAGGGGAGGCCAGCCCCAGCATTTT.